This T cell receptor beta chain was identified during a study of T cell responses to AZD1222 COVID-19 vaccine. Notes on the study in general: Close to half of all spike-specific TCRs reportedly target regions of the variants that are unmutated. Compared with day 0, the breadth and depth of the Spike-specific TCR repertoire rose significantly after two doses of AZD1222.

Second-dose timings of about 4 or about 12 weeks were pooled. Only in-frame clones appear in the TCRdb table, and some are missing; sequencing was by immunoSEQ multiplex PCR. Of about 130,000 clones listed, 85% to 90% were seen once; the top ten hold less than 5.5%. Of note for this clone: Its antigen is not identified.

In germline, CDR1 is MDHEN, CDR2 SYDVKM. V was clipped by 8 bases and J by 8 bases, with 6 bases between them. The CDR3 is 10 amino acids. The material was peripheral blood, obtained 28 days after the second AZD1222 dose. This clonotype was sampled from an adult who received the AZD1222 COVID-19 vaccine. The chain couples TRBV28 to TRBJ1-4; D remains unclear. The CDR3 region is CASAMEKLFF. CDR3 nucleotides: TGTGCCAGCGCGATGGAAAAACTGTTTTTT.